Shown below are 9 T cell receptor beta chains from a single sample sequenced in a study of CD8 T cells in Susac syndrome. Random hexamers were used to reverse transcribe the RNA input (about 0.45 to 1 ug). TCRdb called the immunoSEQ multiplex PCR reads again in MiXCR, with one record for every CDR3 protein. This sample has about 110,000 distinct CDR3 sequences, with less than 95% found just once. Source material: CD8+ T cells from PBMCs. Every receptor here comes from a human donor with Susac syndrome.

The rearrangement joins TRBV13 to TRBJ2-3; 14 bases match TRBD2. This CDR3 is built from 15 residues. The junction had 5 bases not matched to a gene; V was cut back by 7 bases and J by 5 bases. Germline V gene sequence: CDR1 PRHDT, CDR2 FYEKMQ (reference sequence). The CDR3 region is CASTDGLAGGDTQYF. DNA for the CDR3: TGTGCCAGCACCGACGGACTAGCGGGGGGAGATACGCAGTATTTT.

This sequence joins TRBV12-3 or TRBV12-4 and TRBJ2-7, with D perhaps matching TRBD1 (5 bases). The CDR3 length is 16 residues. The V end lost 5 bases, the J end lost 0 bases, and 17 bases lay between the germline ends. The CDR3 sequence is CASSPQPGLSSYEQYF. The DNA for the CDR3 is TGTGCCAGCAGTCCACAACCAGGGTTAAGCTCCTACGAGCAGTACTTC.

The chain carries TRBV12-3 or TRBV12-4 and TRBJ2-7; D is uncertain. V lost 6 bases to trimming and J lost 1 base, with 10 bases between them. This CDR3 has 13 residues. The CDR3 here is CASSAGQSYEQYF. The CDR3 nucleotides are TGTGCCAGCAGCGCCGGTCAGTCCTACGAGCAGTACTTC.

The chain links TRBV20-1 to TRBJ1-6; 8 nucleotides agree with TRBD1. CDR3 length: 13 amino acids. With V trimmed by 5 bases and J by 8 bases, 5 bases remained unmatched. Per germline, CDR1 DFQATT and CDR2 SNEGSKA (reference sequence). CDR3: CSASDREDSPLHF. DNA for the CDR3: TGCAGTGCTTCGGACAGGGAGGATTCACCCCTCCACTTT.

This chain joins TRBV29-1 and TRBJ2-2; D is ambiguous. The CDR3 sequence is 13 residues long. Trimming left V 4 bases short and J 1 base short, with 7 bases between. Per germline, CDR1 SQVTM and CDR2 ANQGSEA. CDR3 amino acids: CSVVPENTGELFF. Here the CDR3 DNA reads TGCAGCGTTGTCCCTGAGAACACCGGGGAGCTGTTTTTT.

The chain has TRBV14 and TRBJ1-1; D is ambiguous. This CDR3 region has 15 residues. Looked up from germline, CDR1 is SGHDN and CDR2 is FVKESK. Between the trimmed V and J ends, which lost 1 base and 2 bases, there was a span of 11 bases. The CDR3 nucleotides read TGTGCCAGCAGCCAAGTTAACAGCCGAAACACTGAAGCTTTCTTT. Its translation: CASSQVNSRNTEAFF. Using reference TRBV14 and TRBJ1-1 for the parts outside the CDR3, the full variable domain is EAGVTQFPSHSVIEKGQTVTLRCDPISGHDNLYWYRRVMGKEIKFLLHFVKESKQDESGMPNNRFLAERTGGTYSTLKVQPAELEDSGVYFCASSQVNSRNTEAFFGQGTRLTVV.

The chain's CDR3 is CASSVRRGVDTGELFF. DNA of the CDR3: TGTGCCAGCAGCGTACGGCGGGGGGTCGACACCGGGGAGCTGTTTTTT. This rearrangement joins TRBV9 to TRBJ2-2; 8 bases line up with TRBD2. V lost 1 base, J lost 3 bases, and 5 bases stayed unmatched. CDR3 size: 16 residues. The V gene's germline CDR1 is SGDLS and CDR2 YYNGEE.

The J gene is TRBJ1-2, the V gene TRBV14, with a tentative D call TRBD1 (6 bases). V lost 2 bases and J lost 0, with 10 bases in between. The germline V gene encodes CDR1 SGHDN and CDR2 FVKESK. This CDR3 spans 15 amino acids. The CDR3 DNA follows: TGTGCCAGCAGCCAACTCGGGACAACTAACTATGGCTACACCTTC. Protein: CASSQLGTTNYGYTF.

The chain is built from TRBV25-1 and TRBJ1-2; D unresolved. V dropped 10 bases and J dropped 7 bases, with 16 bases sitting between them. CDR1 is MGHDK, CDR2 SYGVNS, per germline. The CDR3 is made up of 12 amino acids. The CDR3 DNA follows: TGTGCCACGGGAACCGGAGTAGGTGGCTACACCTTC. This encodes CATGTGVGGYTF.